This TCR beta chain was retrieved from a study of blood T cell repertoires in COVID-19. As for the study in general: Researchers got acute and convalescent COVID-19 samples from the United States, Italy and Spain. Nucleic acid was either cDNA or gDNA, and it came from T cells, B-cell-depleted T cells, or PBMCs.

CDR1 SQVTM and CDR2 ANQGSEA come from the germline V gene. The V end was cut by 2 bases, the J end by 5 bases, with 13 bases between. CDR3 size: 13 residues. Sequencing was performed with immunoSEQ multiplex PCR; in TCRdb, only in-frame clones are kept and a portion is missing. The sample yields 60,000 or so clones, about 90% seen once. The sequenced sample was peripheral blood. The genes are TRBV29-1 and TRBJ2-7, with D possibly TRBD1 on 6 matching bases. The origin of this receptor is a human donor with active COVID-19. The donor label of this sample is uncertain. The CDR3 loop reads CSVEWGPLNEQYF. DNA of the CDR3: TGCAGCGTTGAATGGGGGCCCCTCAACGAGCAGTACTTC.